Presented here are 30 T cell receptor beta chains from one specimen sequenced in a study of T cell clonality in common variable immunodeficiency. The protocol was immunoSEQ multiplex PCR, while the TCRdb copy is restricted to in-frame clones and leaves out a portion. The sample shows around 45,000 clones, none of them appearing just once. Sequenced input: peripheral blood mononuclear cells. The receptors stem from a person aged 18-70 years in good health.

This clone was observed at least ten times. The read stops 3 residues short of the end of the CDR3; the missing end is completed from the germline J gene. V usage is TRBV5-4 and J usage is TRBJ1-2; TRBD1 might be the D (6 bases). The CDR3 is 14 residues long. V was trimmed by 0 bases and J by 7 bases, leaving 13 bases between them. Germline assignment: CDR1 SGHNT and CDR2 YYREEE (reference sequence). The DNA read from the CDR3 is TGTGCCAGCAGCTTGGAATGGCAGGGGAGTGGC. It codes for CASSLEWQGSG. The whole CDR3 sequence is CASSLEWQGSGYTF.

This clone appeared a few times. The sequenced fragment ends 3 residues before the CDR3 boundary, so the rest is inferred from the germline J gene. The V gene is TRBV18, the J gene TRBJ2-4; possible D gene TRBD1, 5 bases. The CDR3 runs to 14 residues. Germline-derived CDR1 and CDR2 are KGHSH and LQKENI. The sequenced part of the CDR3 DNA is TGTGCCAGCTCACCACGGGGCTCCAACTATGGT. It yields the protein CASSPRGSNYG. The whole CDR3 sequence reads CASSPRGSNYGQYF.

This clone was counted at least ten times. With the read ending 3 residues before the CDR3 end, the germline J gene is used to fill in that end. The chain links TRBV5-1 to TRBJ2-3; 8 bases are a match to TRBD2. The trim removed 1 base at V and 3 bases at J, leaving 7 bases unmatched. Germline lookup yields CDR1 SGHRS and CDR2 YFSETQ. The CDR3 is made up of 16 amino acids. CDR3 amino acids: CASSLSGGSYTDTQYF. The CDR3 DNA, read in part, is TGCGCCAGCAGCTTGAGCGGGGGCAGTTATACAGATACG.

This clone appeared a few times. The CDR3 bases that were read are TGTGCCAGCAGCCTGGACAGATTACAAGAGACG. Its protein product is CASSLDRLQET. The whole CDR3 sequence is CASSLDRLQETQYF. The chain recombines TRBV5-6 with TRBJ2-3, with D tentatively TRBD1 (6 bases). Coverage ceases 3 residues before the CDR3 finishes, and the germline J gene fills in the end. This CDR3 contains 14 residues. Germline V CDR1 and CDR2: SGHDT, YYEEEE.

This clone was observed at least ten times. The read ends 3 residues shy of where the CDR3 ends; the end is completed using the germline J gene. This rearrangement joins TRBV5-1 to TRBJ1-1; D is perhaps TRBD1 (5 bases). V was cut by 5 bases and J by 3 bases, with 17 bases left in between. CDR1 SGHRS and CDR2 YFSETQ come from the germline V gene. CDR3 length equals 15 residues. The part of the CDR3 DNA that was read is TGCGCCAGCAGTCCCCAGGGAGGGGTGGACACTGAA. This gives the protein CASSPQGGVDTE. Given in full, the CDR3 is CASSPQGGVDTEAFF.

In this sample, this clone turned up many times. From the germline J gene comes the end of the CDR3, since the read stops 3 residues before it. The rearrangement joins TRBV7-6 to TRBJ1-2; 10 bases are shared with TRBD1. Trimming took 5 bases from V and 1 from J; bases not matched to a gene: 7. CDR3 length equals 16 residues. Germline V gene lookup returns CDR1 SGHVS and CDR2 FNYEAQ. The CDR3 reads CASSAAGTGDNYGYTF. Incomplete CDR3 DNA: TGTGCCAGCAGCGCAGCCGGGACAGGGGATAACTATGGC.

This clone was detected ten times or more. Read data end 3 residues before the CDR3 end; the end is taken from the germline J gene. This chain links TRBV3-1 (or the pseudogene TRBV3-2) with TRBJ1-5; D is possibly TRBD1 (5 bases). The CDR3 has 13 amino acids. Trimming removed 4 bases from V and 6 bases from J, with 10 bases in between. Per the germline V gene, CDR1 is LGHDT and CDR2 is YNNKEL (reference sequence). The part of the CDR3 DNA that was read is TGTGCCAGCAGCCGGGGACTTCGTCAGCCC. As protein: CASSRGLRQP. The CDR3 as a whole reads CASSRGLRQPQHF.

This clone has a count of ten or more. The read gets to within 3 residues of the CDR3 end, and the germline J gene fills in the rest. The rearrangement joins TRBV5-1 to TRBJ2-3; no reliable D call. Germline V gene lookup returns CDR1 SGHRS and CDR2 YFSETQ. The length of the CDR3 is 14 residues. Trimming removed 4 bases at V and 1 base at J, with 10 bases between. The sequenced CDR3 bases are TGCGCCAGCAGCCGTATACGGGGCACAGATACG. Encoded protein: CASSRIRGTDT. The CDR3 reads in full as CASSRIRGTDTQYF.

Ten or more counts support this clone. This CDR3 is also generated by other DNA sequences in the sample. The CDR3 loop reads CASSLWTGSYGYTF. The covered CDR3 bases are TGCGCCAGCAGCTTGTGGACAGGGAGCTATGGC. The genes are TRBV5-1 and TRBJ1-2, with 8 bases fitting TRBD1. Read sequence stops 3 residues before the CDR3 end, and the germline J gene provides the missing end. The CDR3 has 14 residues. Germline assignment: CDR1 SGHRS and CDR2 YFSETQ. V was clipped by 1 base and J by 4 bases; unmatched bases: 3.

This clone was seen ten or more times. The CDR3 end is not reached by the read, which stops 3 residues before it; the germline J gene fills it in. In the same sample, other DNA sequences code for this CDR3. The chain combines TRBV20-1 with TRBJ2-7; D is unresolved. V dropped 3 bases and J dropped 1 base, with 7 bases sitting between them. The V gene's germline CDR1 is DFQATT and CDR2 SNEGSKA (reference sequence). The CDR3 contains 12 residues. The CDR3 DNA, read in part, is TGCAGTGCTAGTTCCTCGTCCTACGAG. It codes for CSASSSSYE. From start to end, the CDR3 is CSASSSSYEQYF.

This clone was detected many times. Sequencing ends 3 residues short of the CDR3 end; the germline J gene provides the rest. The chain combines TRBV7-2 with TRBJ2-7, with D hard to call. Germline V lookup: CDR1 SGHTA, CDR2 FQGNSA. V shed 0 bases and J shed 2 bases, with 5 bases lying between them. The CDR3 runs 13 residues. The CDR3 DNA, read in part, is TGTGCCAGCAGCTTAGCAGCTACCTACGAG. Its translation is CASSLAATYE. The full CDR3 protein reads CASSLAATYEQYF.

The sample holds many counts of this clone. The read terminates 3 residues before the CDR3 end, so the remaining end is supplied by the germline J gene. This rearrangement joins TRBV5-1 to TRBJ2-3, with D possibly matching TRBD2 (5 bases). Trimming removed 5 bases at V and 2 bases at J, with 12 bases between. This CDR3 is 14 amino acids long. The germline CDR1 and CDR2 sequences are SGHRS and YFSETQ. The CDR3 region is CASRTGDDTDTQYF. The sequenced CDR3 bases are TGCGCCAGCAGGACCGGGGATGACACAGATACG. The full variable domain, its missing parts supplied by reference TRBV5-1 and TRBJ2-3, is KAGVTQTPRYLIKTRGQQVTLSCSPISGHRSVSWYQQTPGQGLQFLFEYFSETQRNKGNFPGRFSGRQFSNSRSEMNVSTLELGDSALYLCASRTGDDTDTQYFGPGTRLTVL.

The sample holds many counts of this clone. The sequence runs out 3 residues before the end of the CDR3; the remainder is reconstructed from the germline J gene. The V gene is TRBV20-1, the J gene TRBJ1-2; D perhaps matches TRBD1 (5 bases). CDR3 length: 12 residues. Germline lookup yields CDR1 DFQATT and CDR2 SNEGSKA (reference sequence). CDR3: CSARGGPGGYTF. The CDR3 DNA, read in part, is TGCAGTGCTAGAGGTGGCCCAGGGGGC.

In the case of this clone: With the read ending 3 residues before the CDR3 end, the germline J gene is used to fill in that end. The rearrangement uses TRBV7-2 and TRBJ2-1, with TRBD1 as a possible D gene (5 bases). Trimming removed 2 bases at V and 8 bases at J, with 13 bases between. The CDR3 runs to 14 residues. Germline CDR1 and CDR2: SGHTA and FQGNSA. CDR3 sequence: CASSLSSRVDEQFF. The sequenced part of the CDR3 DNA is TGTGCCAGCAGCTTATCATCCAGGGTCGATGAG.

This clone was counted at least ten times. The read gets to within 3 residues of the CDR3 end, and the germline J gene fills in the rest. The chain has TRBV20-1 and TRBJ1-2; 10 nucleotides align to TRBD1. This CDR3 region has 14 residues. Losses at the gene ends were 3 bases for V and 6 bases for J; bases not matched to a gene: 7. Germline V gene sequence: CDR1 DFQATT, CDR2 SNEGSKA (reference sequence). CDR3: CSARGDRGFDGYTF. The DNA read from the CDR3 is TGCAGTGCTAGGGGGGACAGGGGATTTGATGGC.

This clone showed up many times. A junction boundary mismatches the germline segment, possibly from a read error. Coverage ceases 3 residues before the CDR3 finishes, and the germline J gene fills in the end. The chain has TRBV6-1 and TRBJ2-1, with D perhaps matching TRBD1 (6 bases). CDR1 is MNHNS and CDR2 is SASEGT in the germline V gene. The CDR3 loop spans 18 amino acids. The CDR3 is CASSEDPTGSSSYNEQFF. Partial CDR3 DNA: TGTGCCAGCAGCGAAGATCCCACAGGGTCCAGCTCCTACAATGAG.

This clone came up a few times. The CDR3 end lies 3 residues beyond the end of the read and is filled in from the germline J gene. The J gene is TRBJ2-2, the V gene TRBV7-8; tentative D call: TRBD2 (6 bases). The CDR3 loop spans 14 amino acids. V was shortened by 1 base and J by 3 bases, with 6 bases between the two germline ends. Germline V gene data show CDR1 as SGHVS and CDR2 as FQNEAQ. Incomplete CDR3 DNA: TGTGCCAGCAGCTTAGGGAGGGACACCGGGGAG. This sequence encodes CASSLGRDTGE. The whole CDR3 is CASSLGRDTGELFF.

This clone was seen at least ten times. The CDR3 end falls 3 residues outside the read, so it is completed with the germline J gene. The same CDR3 is also encoded by other DNA sequences in this sample. The rearrangement joins TRBV20-1 to TRBJ1-1, with D perhaps matching TRBD1 (6 bases). The CDR3 is 11 residues long. The V gene's germline CDR1 is DFQATT and CDR2 SNEGSKA (reference sequence). The V and J ends lost 5 bases and 6 bases respectively, with 10 bases between them. The chain's CDR3 is CSASNRAEAFF. The sequenced part of the CDR3 DNA is TGCAGTGCTTCCAACAGGGCTGAA.

There are many counts of this clone. The read ends 3 residues early relative to the CDR3; the germline J gene fills the gap. The chain carries TRBV7-2 and TRBJ2-4, with 9 nucleotides matching TRBD1. The CDR3 covers 14 residues. V dropped 5 bases and J dropped 6; count of bases not matched to a gene: 5. Germline CDR1 and CDR2: SGHTA and FQGNSA. This CDR3 is CASSPTGGGNIQYF. Partial CDR3 DNA: TGTGCCAGCAGCCCTACAGGGGGCGGAAACATT.

This clone was detected only a few times. CDR3 bases read: TGTGCCTGGAGTTTCACCGTCGATAACTATGGT. Translated, it gives CAWSFTVDNYG. The entire CDR3 protein reads CAWSFTVDNYGQYF. The J gene is TRBJ2-4, the V gene TRBV30; the D is unclear. The sequenced fragment ends 3 residues before the CDR3 boundary, so the rest is inferred from the germline J gene. Germline CDR1 and CDR2: GTSNPN and SVGIG (reference sequence). The CDR3 is 14 amino acids.

This clone was counted many times. The missing CDR3 end, 3 residues past where the read stops, is filled in from the germline J gene. The V call is TRBV4-1, the J call TRBJ2-7; D remains ambiguous. The V and J ends lost 2 bases and 3 bases respectively, with 11 bases between them. Germline loops: CDR1 MGHRA, CDR2 YSYEKL. CDR3 length: 14 residues. The CDR3 loop reads CASSQQQDHYEQYF. CDR3 DNA (partial): TGCGCCAGCAGCCAACAGCAGGATCACTACGAG.

Details on this clone: A much larger clone lies a single base off, so this may be a read error. Other nucleotide sequences in the sample specify the same CDR3. CDR3 amino acids: CASSPGNAGLWAGNTIYF. CDR3 bases read: TGTGCCAGCTCACCAGGGAACGCGGGGCTATGGGCTGGAAACACG. The chain joins TRBV18 to TRBJ1-3; possible D gene TRBD1, 5 bases. The CDR3 end lies 3 residues beyond the end of the read and is filled in from the germline J gene. The germline gives CDR1 KGHSH, CDR2 LQKENI. This CDR3 region has 18 residues.

There are many counts of this clone. The read comes to an end 3 residues before the CDR3 does, leaving the germline J gene to fill in the end. The chain is built from TRBV4-1 and TRBJ2-7; D is possibly TRBD1 (5 bases). Per germline, CDR1 MGHRA and CDR2 YSYEKL. The CDR3 contains 12 residues. V lost 4 bases to trimming and J lost 6 bases, with 10 bases between them. CDR3 sequence: CASSPTAGEQYF. The covered CDR3 bases are TGCGCCAGCAGCCCGACAGCCGGCGAG.

This clone was picked up many times. The read finishes 3 residues shy of the CDR3 end, and the germline J gene is used to complete it. The rearrangement links TRBV7-2 to TRBJ1-2, with 9 bases lining up with TRBD1. Germline CDR1 and CDR2: SGHTA and FQGNSA. CDR3 length: 15 amino acids. Trimming cost V 5 bases and J 2 bases; bases outside gene matches: 6. CDR3 residues: CASSPWGTGNYGYTF. The part of the CDR3 DNA that was read is TGTGCCAGCAGCCCCTGGGGGACAGGGAACTATGGC. Supplemented by reference TRBV7-2 and TRBJ1-2, the full variable domain reads GAGVSQSPSNKVTEKGKDVELRCDPISGHTALYWYRQSLGQGLEFLIYFQGNSAPDKSGLPSDRFSAERTGGSVSTLTIQRTQQEDSAVYLCASSPWGTGNYGYTFGSGTRLTVV.

This clone was recorded at least ten times. The read terminates 3 residues before the CDR3 end, so the remaining end is supplied by the germline J gene. The gene calls are TRBV7-2 and TRBJ2-5; tentative D call: TRBD2 (5 bases). The CDR3 is 14 amino acids. V was trimmed by 3 bases and J by 3 bases, leaving 11 bases between them. Germline assignment: CDR1 SGHTA and CDR2 FQGNSA. CDR3 amino acids: CASSFQAGEETQYF. Partial CDR3 DNA: TGTGCCAGCAGCTTCCAAGCCGGGGAAGAGACC.

To note about this clone: The read stops 3 residues short of the end of the CDR3; the missing end is completed from the germline J gene. The J gene is TRBJ2-7, the V gene TRBV5-1; a weak D match, TRBD1 (7 bases). V was cut by 0 bases and J by 4 bases, with 11 bases left in between. The CDR3 extends over 14 amino acids. Germline V CDR1 and CDR2: SGHRS, YFSETQ. The CDR3: CASSLEQGRYEQYF. The CDR3 bases that were read are TGCGCCAGCAGCTTGGAACAGGGGAGGTACGAG.

Ten or more counts support this clone. The CDR3 is cut off 3 residues early in the read; its end comes from the germline J gene. The chain carries TRBV7-8 and TRBJ2-7; D perhaps matches TRBD2 (6 bases). CDR3 size: 13 residues. Trimming took off 4 bases at V and 3 bases at J, with 10 bases between the two ends. Germline lookup yields CDR1 SGHVS and CDR2 FQNEAQ. CDR3 residues: CASSWGDGYEQYF. Partial CDR3 DNA: TGTGCCAGCAGCTGGGGGGACGGCTACGAG. The complete variable domain, with remaining parts taken from reference TRBV7-8 and TRBJ2-7, reads GAGVSQSPRYKVAKRGQDVALRCDPISGHVSLFWYQQALGQGPEFLTYFQNEAQLDKSGLPSDRFFAERPEGSVSTLKIQRTQQEDSAVYLCASSWGDGYEQYFGPGTRLTVT.

This clone was observed at least ten times. The read ends 3 residues early relative to the CDR3; the germline J gene fills the gap. Other DNA sequences in the same sample also yield this CDR3. The rearrangement joins TRBV29-1 to TRBJ1-3; 10 positions agree with TRBD1. Germline CDR1 and CDR2: SQVTM and ANQGSEA. The trim removed 6 bases at V and 2 bases at J, leaving 4 bases unmatched. This CDR3 spans 14 amino acids. The covered CDR3 bases are TGCAGCGTCGCCGGGACAGGGGCTGGAAACACC. This sequence encodes CSVAGTGAGNT. In full, the CDR3 reads CSVAGTGAGNTIYF.

This clone was counted at least ten times. Its ends do not fully match the called genes, so a read error is possible. Read data end 3 residues before the CDR3 end; the end is taken from the germline J gene. The chain has TRBV20-1 and TRBJ2-6; TRBD2 agrees at 11 bases. Germline assignment: CDR1 DFQATT and CDR2 SNEGSKA (reference sequence). The CDR3 consists of 17 residues. The CDR3 sequence: CSARGSGGAIGASVLTF. The covered CDR3 bases are TGCAGTGCTAGAGGTAGCGGGGGGGCCATTGGGGCCAGCGTC.

This clone was counted ten times or more. The read halts 3 residues ahead of the CDR3 end, with the missing end drawn from the germline J gene. The V and J genes are TRBV5-6 and TRBJ1-1; D call uncertain. Germline V gene lookup returns CDR1 SGHDT and CDR2 YYEEEE. CDR3 length: 14 residues. V lost 0 bases and J 2 bases, leaving 8 bases between the germline ends. The chain's CDR3 is CASSLGGKNTEAFF. CDR3 DNA, as far as it was read: TGTGCCAGCAGCTTGGGAGGTAAAAACACTGAA.